The source of this T cell receptor beta chain is a study of T cells in Graves' hyperthyroidism and ophthalmopathy. The study's findings and limits: The majority of expanded thyroid clonotypes above 0.001 also appeared in blood. Ophthalmopathy was separated from stable hyperthyroidism by a 13 V-J model.

Concerning this clonotype itself: Antigen: not known.

This CDR3 is built from 14 residues. The germline V and J ends were trimmed by 2 bases and 5 bases, with 10 bases remaining between them. TCR beta CDR3 regions were amplified from RNA. The HTBI primer set drove a first-round RT-PCR of the TCR CDR3. TCRdb re-analysed the multiplex PCR reads in MiXCR, keeping a single row per CDR3 protein. The data show around 800,000 distinct CDR3 sequences, with 38% seen just once and 8.9% held by the top ten. PBMCs were obtained from 7.5 to 10 ml fresh peripheral blood. The TCR sequence derives from a young man with Graves' hyperthyroidism. The gene calls are TRBV12-3 or TRBV12-4 and TRBJ1-3; the D gene is possibly TRBD1 (6 bases). The sample was blood. CDR3 coding DNA: TGTGCCAGCAGTTTAAGACAGGAAAGAAACACCATATATTTT. As protein: CASSLRQERNTIYF.